Here is one TCR beta chain with its context. Clones were sequenced by immunoSEQ multiplex PCR, and TCRdb holds only the in-frame ones, with some missing. The sample contains 150,000 to 200,000 clones, 90% of which appear only once. The data are from a study of control samples from healthy donors and cancer patients. Per the germline V gene, CDR1 is SGHRS and CDR2 is YFSETQ. This CDR3 region has 16 residues. Losses at the gene ends were 0 bases for V and 5 bases for J; bases not matched to a gene: 8. The origin of this receptor is a woman aged 45-65 years in good health. The chain couples TRBV5-1 to TRBJ2-3, with 8 nucleotides matching TRBD2. Sequencing input: blood. The CDR3 DNA reads TGCGCCAGCAGCTTGGCCGGGCTAGCGGGTGGAGATACGCAGTATTTT. Protein product: CASSLAGLAGGDTQYF.